The 27 T cell receptor beta chains in this list originate from one sample, sequenced in a study of blood T cell repertoires in COVID-19. Sequencing was performed with immunoSEQ multiplex PCR; in TCRdb, only in-frame clones are kept and a portion is missing. The table lists about 270,000 clones, roughly nine tenths of them singletons. Material for sequencing was PBMCs or T cells enriched from blood (not recorded which). These receptors were obtained from a woman under 30 who had recovered from COVID-19.

This sequence joins TRBV9 and TRBJ1-1; no firm D call. Germline CDR1 reads SGDLS; CDR2 reads YYNGEE. The CDR3 loop spans 14 amino acids. Trimming removed 0 bases from V and 3 bases from J, with 9 bases in between. In nucleotides, the CDR3 is TGTGCCAGCAGCGTAGCTGCGAGGGACACTGAAGCTTTCTTT. This translates into CASSVAARDTEAFF.

This chain uses TRBV27 with TRBJ2-1; TRBD2 matches at 8 bases. J was trimmed by 4 bases and V by 3 bases; bases with no gene match: 2. The CDR3 extends over 14 amino acids. Germline CDR1 and CDR2: MNHEY and SMNVEV (reference sequence). This CDR3 reads CASSLRGRYNEQFF. CDR3 coding DNA: TGTGCCAGCAGTTTGCGCGGGAGGTACAATGAGCAGTTCTTC.

The chain employs TRBV3-1 (or the pseudogene TRBV3-2) and TRBJ2-7, with 9 bases identical to TRBD2. Germline-derived CDR1 and CDR2 are LGHDT and YNNKEL (reference sequence). The trim removed 4 bases at V and 3 bases at J, leaving 7 bases unmatched. The CDR3 totals 15 residues. The DNA for the CDR3 is TGTGCCAGCAGCCTCAGCCGCGGGGGGGTCTACGAGCAGTACTTC. This codes for CASSLSRGGVYEQYF.

The chain combines TRBV9 with TRBJ2-3; 10 nucleotides align to TRBD2. This CDR3 is built from 16 residues. The V gene's germline CDR1 is SGDLS and CDR2 YYNGEE. J gave up 5 bases and V 0 bases, and 6 bases lay outside the gene matches. This CDR3 is CASSVEGLAAGDTQYF. In DNA, the CDR3 is TGTGCCAGCAGCGTAGAAGGACTAGCGGCAGGAGATACGCAGTATTTT.

The rearrangement links TRBV5-1 to TRBJ2-7; 12 nucleotides match TRBD2. Germline V lookup: CDR1 SGHRS, CDR2 YFSETQ. The V gene end was trimmed by 5 bases and the J gene end by 2 bases; junction bases not matched to a gene: 2. This CDR3 is 14 amino acids long. The CDR3 DNA reads as TGCGCCAGCAGTCTAGCGGGGGGGCCCTACGAGCAGTACTTC. Protein: CASSLAGGPYEQYF.

The V gene is TRBV5-4, the J gene TRBJ2-2; 10 positions match TRBD1. The CDR3 has 16 residues. The V and J ends lost 4 bases and 8 bases, in that order; junction bases with no gene match: 11. Germline V CDR1 and CDR2: SGHNT, YYREEE (reference sequence). CDR3 protein: CASSPGLGQGSGELFF. As DNA, the CDR3 is TGTGCCAGCAGCCCCGGGCTGGGACAGGGGTCTGGGGAGCTGTTTTTT.

This clone has only one observation. This chain uses TRBV18 with TRBJ1-2, with D perhaps matching TRBD1 (6 bases). Germline lookup yields CDR1 KGHSH and CDR2 LQKENI. Trimming left V 3 bases short and J 0 bases short, with 8 bases between. The CDR3 is 14 amino acids. As DNA, the CDR3 is TGTGCCAGCTCACCCGGACAGACTAACTATGGCTACACCTTC. Its protein is CASSPGQTNYGYTF.

V is TRBV2 and J is TRBJ2-5; 9 bases are shared with TRBD1. CDR3 length equals 13 residues. Germline CDR1 is SNHLY and CDR2 is FYNNEI. Losses at the gene ends were 6 bases for V and 5 bases for J; bases not matched to a gene: 4. The CDR3 DNA sequence: TGTGCCAGCAGGGGACAGGGAGGGGAGACCCAGTACTTC. Its translation is CASRGQGGETQYF.

The V call is TRBV27, the J call TRBJ2-5; 10 nucleotides match TRBD2. Germline assignment: CDR1 MNHEY and CDR2 SMNVEV (reference sequence). This CDR3 is 15 amino acids long. With 4 bases clipped from V and 7 bases from J, the junction kept 9 bases outside the gene matches. CDR3 nucleotides: TGTGCCAGCAGTTCGGGACTAGCGTTCCCGGGGACCCAGTACTTC. Amino acid sequence: CASSSGLAFPGTQYF.

This chain links TRBV30 with TRBJ2-3; 7 bases agree with TRBD2. Germline lookup yields CDR1 GTSNPN and CDR2 SVGIG (reference sequence). CDR3 size: 16 residues. Unmatched junction bases numbered 17, after V lost 5 bases and J lost 6 bases. CDR3 loop: CAWSHRSSGSGDTQYF. CDR3 bases: TGTGCCTGGTCGCATCGATCTAGCGGCTCAGGGGATACGCAGTATTTT.

J is TRBJ2-7 and V is TRBV5-1; possibly TRBD1 for D (6 bases). V lost 5 bases to trimming and J lost 3 bases, with 12 bases between them. The germline CDR1 and CDR2 sequences are SGHRS and YFSETQ. This CDR3 region has 13 residues. CDR3 DNA sequence: TGCGCCAGCAGACAGGGAAATCTCTACGAGCAGTACTTC. Its translation: CASRQGNLYEQYF.

V and J are TRBV7-9 and TRBJ2-7; D gene uncertain. Trimming stripped 4 bases from V and 4 bases from J, with 14 bases between. The CDR3 length is 14 residues. The germline CDR1 and CDR2 sequences are SEHNR and FQNEAQ (reference sequence). This chain's CDR3 is CASSSALWRYEQYF. The CDR3 DNA reads TGTGCCAGCAGCTCAGCATTGTGGCGGTACGAGCAGTACTTC.

The rearrangement links TRBV10-3 to TRBJ1-4, with 11 bases lining up with TRBD1. The CDR3 has 13 amino acids. The germline CDR1 and CDR2 sequences are ENHRY and SYGVKD. The ends lost 11 bases at V and 5 bases at J; junction bases unmatched: 4. CDR3: CAARDRGNEKLFF. The CDR3 coding sequence is TGTGCCGCCCGGGACAGGGGGAATGAAAAACTGTTTTTT.

The chain combines TRBV14 with TRBJ1-4; 8 bases agree with TRBD1. V was pared by 2 bases and J by 6 bases, with 5 bases of the junction left unmatched. There are 15 residues in the CDR3. Germline V gene data show CDR1 as SGHDN and CDR2 as FVKESK. As DNA, the CDR3 is TGTGCCAGCAGCCAAACCGGGACAGGCTATGAAAAACTGTTTTTT. This gives the protein CASSQTGTGYEKLFF. The whole variable domain, filled in from reference TRBV14 and TRBJ1-4, reads EAGVTQFPSHSVIEKGQTVTLRCDPISGHDNLYWYRRVMGKEIKFLLHFVKESKQDESGMPNNRFLAERTGGTYSTLKVQPAELEDSGVYFCASSQTGTGYEKLFFGSGTQLSVL.

This chain links TRBV2 with TRBJ1-6; D unclear. The germline V and J ends were trimmed by 7 bases and 7 bases, with 20 bases remaining between them. CDR1 and CDR2 (germline): SNHLY, FYNNEI. The CDR3 has 16 amino acids. CDR3 loop: CASISPWLFTNSPLHF. The CDR3 DNA follows: TGTGCCAGCATTTCCCCGTGGCTGTTTACAAATTCACCCCTCCACTTT.

The rearrangement uses TRBV28 and TRBJ1-2; the match to TRBD1 covers 7 bases. The germline gives CDR1 MDHEN, CDR2 SYDVKM. V dropped 6 bases and J dropped 5; count of bases not matched to a gene: 3. The CDR3 length is 12 residues. The CDR3 region has the DNA TGTGCCAGCAGCAAGACAGGGTATGGCTACACCTTC. This sequence encodes CASSKTGYGYTF.

The chain joins TRBV4-1 to TRBJ2-7; TRBD1 matches 8 bases. CDR1 and CDR2 from the germline V gene are MGHRA and YSYEKL. Trimming cost V 5 bases and J 3 bases; bases outside gene matches: 9. CDR3 length: 15 residues. CDR3 in DNA: TGCGCCAGCAGCTCGGGCACAGGGGGTGACTACGAGCAGTACTTC. As protein: CASSSGTGGDYEQYF.

The chain has TRBV2 and TRBJ2-2; D perhaps matches TRBD1 (6 bases). The CDR3 is made up of 16 amino acids. Trimming cost V 6 bases and J 1 base, with 15 bases left between them. CDR1 is SNHLY, CDR2 FYNNEI, per germline. CDR3 loop: CASSETEGENTGELFF. The CDR3 region has the DNA TGTGCCAGCAGCGAGACAGAGGGGGAGAACACCGGGGAGCTGTTTTTT.

This clone was found a few times. The gene calls are TRBV5-1 and TRBJ2-1, with 10 bases matching TRBD2. The junction had 2 bases not matched to a gene; V was cut back by 2 bases and J by 3 bases. The germline CDR1 and CDR2 sequences are SGHRS and YFSETQ. The CDR3 length is 15 residues. CDR3 residues: CASSFSGGLYNEQFF. CDR3 bases: TGCGCCAGCAGCTTTAGCGGGGGGCTCTACAATGAGCAGTTCTTC.

The chain carries TRBV28 and TRBJ2-5, with a weak D call TRBD2 (5 bases). Deletions cut 3 bases from V and 5 bases from J, with 7 bases between. The germline CDR1 and CDR2 sequences are MDHEN and SYDVKM. The CDR3 length is 12 residues. The CDR3 region has the DNA TGTGCCAGCAGTTTTTGGAGGGAGACCCAGTACTTC. Translation: CASSFWRETQYF.

V is TRBV28 and J is TRBJ1-2, with a weak D call TRBD1 (5 bases). Per the germline V gene, CDR1 is MDHEN and CDR2 is SYDVKM. The CDR3 runs 16 residues. Trimming shortened V by 4 bases and J by 0 bases, and 15 bases separated the two germline ends. CDR3 nucleotides: TGTGCCAGCAGTTCCGGGGGTGGCGCCTCTAACTATGGCTACACCTTC. This codes for CASSSGGGASNYGYTF.

Turning to this clone: The same CDR3 is also encoded by other DNA sequences in this sample. This chain connects TRBV18 to TRBJ1-4; perhaps TRBD1 as D (5 bases). V lost 3 bases and J lost 1, with 9 bases in between. The CDR3 is made up of 15 amino acids. Germline-derived CDR1 and CDR2 are KGHSH and LQKENI. The CDR3 sequence is CASSPRGGTNEKLFF. The CDR3 DNA is TGTGCCAGCTCACCTAGGGGTGGAACTAATGAAAAACTGTTTTTT.

The V and J genes are TRBV7-6 and TRBJ1-1; 7 positions match TRBD1. The germline gives CDR1 SGHVS, CDR2 FNYEAQ. The CDR3 extends over 15 amino acids. With V trimmed by 3 bases and J by 2 bases, 6 bases remained unmatched. CDR3 sequence (DNA): TGTGCCAGCAGCTTCTCAGGGGGGCCTAACACTGAAGCTTTCTTT. This translates into CASSFSGGPNTEAFF.

A single count supports this clone. V is TRBV28 and J is TRBJ2-1; 10 positions match TRBD2. Trimming at V came to 3 bases and at J to 0 bases, leaving 11 bases not matched to a gene. This CDR3 spans 19 amino acids. Germline V gives CDR1 MDHEN, CDR2 SYDVKM. CDR3 protein: CASSFSGLASSSSYNEQFF. In DNA, the CDR3 is TGTGCCAGCAGTTTTTCGGGACTAGCGTCCTCAAGCTCCTACAATGAGCAGTTCTTC.

Notes on this clone: The sample carries other DNA sequences with the same CDR3. The chain combines TRBV7-3 with TRBJ1-1, with D possibly matching TRBD1 (5 bases). Germline CDR1 is SGHTA and CDR2 is FQGTGA. There are 13 residues in the CDR3. Trimming stripped 4 bases from V and 2 bases from J, with 8 bases between. The CDR3 DNA follows: TGTGCCAGCAGCTCTGACAGAAACACTGAAGCTTTCTTT. This codes for CASSSDRNTEAFF.

The V and J genes are TRBV7-2 and TRBJ2-1, with a possible D match to TRBD2 (6 bases). V lost 5 bases and J lost 13, with 18 bases in between. CDR1 is SGHTA, CDR2 FQGNSA, per germline. There are 13 residues in the CDR3. This chain's CDR3 is CASSPTDYQSQFF. As DNA, the CDR3 is TGTGCCAGCAGCCCTACGGACTACCAAAGTCAGTTCTTC.

This chain uses TRBV19 with TRBJ1-1; 7 positions agree with TRBD1. This CDR3 comprises 16 residues. CDR1 LNHDA and CDR2 SQIVND come from the germline V gene (reference sequence). The trim removed 5 bases at V and 4 bases at J, leaving 13 bases unmatched. CDR3 region: CASSPLNRGMFTEAFF. The CDR3 DNA reads as TGTGCCAGTAGTCCCTTAAACAGGGGTATGTTCACTGAAGCTTTCTTT.